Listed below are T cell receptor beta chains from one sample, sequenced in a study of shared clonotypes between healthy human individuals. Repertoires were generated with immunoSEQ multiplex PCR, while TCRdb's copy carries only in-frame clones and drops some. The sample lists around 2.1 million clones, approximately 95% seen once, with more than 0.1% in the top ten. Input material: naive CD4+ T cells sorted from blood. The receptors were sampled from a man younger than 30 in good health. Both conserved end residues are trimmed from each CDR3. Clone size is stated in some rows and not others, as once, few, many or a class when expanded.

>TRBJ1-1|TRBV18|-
ASSPLAGSNTEAF
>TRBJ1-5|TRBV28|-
ASSFPRGASNQPQH
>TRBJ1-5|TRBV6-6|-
ASSYSIRVDQPQH
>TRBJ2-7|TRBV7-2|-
ASSSPPGQDEQY
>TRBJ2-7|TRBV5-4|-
ASSSRWDSEQY
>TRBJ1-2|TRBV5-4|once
ASSLGAGQGLYGYT
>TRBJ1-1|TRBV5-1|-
ASSWMFGQNTEAF
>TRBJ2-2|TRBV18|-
ASSLLAGNTGELF
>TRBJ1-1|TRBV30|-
AWSVQEGTEAF
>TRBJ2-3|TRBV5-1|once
ASSWRAETTDTQY
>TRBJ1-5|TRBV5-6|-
ASSLARTGRFRGSQPQH
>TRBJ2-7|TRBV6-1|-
ASTLTSGTYEQY
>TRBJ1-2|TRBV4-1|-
ASSQGNGYT
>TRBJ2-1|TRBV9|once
ASSVGLAGGYNEQF
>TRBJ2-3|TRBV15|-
ATSRDVALTDTQY
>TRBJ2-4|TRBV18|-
ASSPHPDYIQY
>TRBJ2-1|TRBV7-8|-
ASSLTRDSYSGRF
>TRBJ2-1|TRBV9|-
ASSVDLRNEQF
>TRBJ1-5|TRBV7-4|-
ASSLECQVGLDQPQH
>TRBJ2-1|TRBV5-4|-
ASSLGLAGGPGEQF
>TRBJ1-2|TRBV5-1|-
ASSGEGNYGYT
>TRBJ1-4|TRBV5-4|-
ASSSEGEKGEKLF
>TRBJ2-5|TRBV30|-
AWGLGTSGGQETQY